This T cell receptor (beta chain) was profiled in a study of T-cell memory formation after mild COVID-19. The CDR3 is made up of 13 amino acids. V shed 3 bases, J shed 10 bases, and the junction held 6 bases outside the gene matches. CDR1 SGHTA and CDR2 FQGNSA come from the germline V gene. This clonotype was observed once. Via MiXCR, TCRdb re-called the 5' RACE reads, giving one row per CDR3 protein. The top ten hold approximately 2.4% of the sample, which has about 190,000 distinct CDR3 sequences, about 16% seen once. The specimen sequenced was PBMCs or a T cell subset sorted from them (not recorded which). The gene calls are TRBV7-2 and TRBJ2-1, with TRBD2 matching over 7 bases. The origin of this receptor is an adult woman who had mild COVID-19 (a few samples of this study predate the infection). Cell type and time point are not known. The CDR3: CASSFAGAGEQFF. For the CDR3, the DNA is TGTGCCAGCAGCTTCGCGGGAGCTGGGGAGCAGTTCTTC.